This TCR beta chain was recovered during a study of T cell changes during pregnancy in multiple sclerosis. Clones were sequenced by immunoSEQ multiplex PCR, and TCRdb holds only the in-frame ones, with some missing. The table lists 55,000 to 85,000 clones, less than 95% of them singletons, with about 0.61% in the top ten. Germline CDR1 is LGHNA and CDR2 is YNFKEQ. With 1 base clipped from V and 0 bases from J, the junction kept 7 bases outside the gene matches. This CDR3 region has 18 residues. The sequence derives from a female donor with multiple sclerosis, enrolled in a pregnancy study. Sequencing used peripheral blood, obtained in the third trimester of pregnancy. The chain joins TRBV4-2 to TRBJ1-5, with 9 bases identical to TRBD1. The CDR3 nucleotides read TGTGCCAGCAGCCAAGTCGACAGGGGGGGCTTTAGCAATCAGCCCCAGCATTTT. Translated: CASSQVDRGGFSNQPQHF.